Listed below are T cell receptor beta chains from one sample, sequenced in a study of human T cells and chemical hapten exposure. Using its own MiXCR run on the RACE reads, TCRdb lists one record per CDR3 protein. This sample has over 70,000 distinct CDR3 sequences, with roughly 11% found just once. This specimen consisted of whole blood, obtained in connection with sensitization to the hapten diphenylcyclopropenone (DPC). The origin of the receptors is a young woman with alopecia areata. Some clones in this sample may be carry-over from other donors' samples. The CDR3 runs from the conserved cysteine through the conserved F or W. Fields, in order: J gene, V gene, CDR3 protein.

>TRBJ1-5|TRBV12-3/TRBV12-4
CASSQIQGQPQHF
>TRBJ1-1|TRBV6-5
CASSTWTVEAFF
>TRBJ1-1|TRBV6-2/TRBV6-3
CASTTGGGGNTEAFF
>TRBJ1-4|TRBV29-1
CSVVFLSGEKLFF
>TRBJ1-2|TRBV7-9
CASSWGDRNYGYTF
>TRBJ1-5|TRBV10-2
CASSPGQGNMNQPQHF
>TRBJ1-3|TRBV7-2
CAEGAGNTIYF
>TRBJ2-6|TRBV6-2/TRBV6-3
CASSSGFSGANVLTF
>TRBJ1-2|TRBV28
CASSSPAWIRHYGYTF
>TRBJ2-7|TRBV28
CASSSPGIARSYEQYF
>TRBJ1-5|TRBV29-1
CSGQGARYQPQHF
>TRBJ2-3|TRBV7-6
CASSPYGAASTDTQYF
>TRBJ1-1|TRBV25-1
CASSGIVNTEAFF
>TRBJ2-1|TRBV29-1
CSVEDRDRDQFF
>TRBJ2-7|TRBV12-3/TRBV12-4
CASSFRSGNYEQYF
>TRBJ1-5|TRBV29-1
CSVGGYSNQPQHF
>TRBJ2-1|TRBV11-2
CASSLGTGSTYNEQFF
>TRBJ2-3|TRBV28
CASSQAGSGDTQYF
>TRBJ1-5|TRBV29-1
CSVRGDTNQPQHF
>TRBJ1-1|TRBV5-1
CASSRQGQNTEAFF
>TRBJ2-5|TRBV10-3
CATGTEKLETQYF
>TRBJ2-1|TRBV2
CASSAGGVYNEQFF
>TRBJ1-1|TRBV6-5
CASSQSENTEAFF
>TRBJ2-2|TRBV12-3/TRBV12-4
CASSLDRELFGGELFF
>TRBJ2-7|TRBV7-6
CASSPKRLAGYEQYF
>TRBJ1-1|TRBV6-1
CASLWETEAFF
>TRBJ1-1|TRBV28
CASIGFEAFF
>TRBJ1-4|TRBV28
CASSQISVDEKLFF
>TRBJ1-4|TRBV19
CASNTIRQTSNEKLFF
>TRBJ2-2|TRBV7-2
CASSLGGSTGELFF
>TRBJ2-1|TRBV20-1
CSARKGGRAHHNEQFF
>TRBJ2-1|TRBV11-2
CASSLIAGGYNEQFF
>TRBJ2-2|TRBV2
CASSVDWSGELSF
>TRBJ1-5|TRBV6-2/TRBV6-3
CASSSPNSISNQPQHF
>TRBJ1-5|TRBV19
CASSLRSDQPQHF
>TRBJ2-3|TRBV5-1
CASRRSDTQYF
>TRBJ2-3|TRBV7-9
CASSWGLDPSEYF
>TRBJ1-5|TRBV3-2
CASSLGQGTTDLRPQHF
>TRBJ2-1|TRBV7-6
CASSSLGGLNNEQFF
>TRBJ2-5|TRBV7-2
CASSLVGGRAGETQYF
>TRBJ2-3|TRBV6-2/TRBV6-3
CASSRTGVDDTQYF
>TRBJ2-3|TRBV12-3/TRBV12-4
CASRPSGIDTQYF
>TRBJ2-3|TRBV6-4
CASSESSGSTDTQYF
>TRBJ1-2|TRBV29-1
CSVEFWGANYGYTF
>TRBJ1-4|TRBV11-2
CASSPAVPRSRLFF
>TRBJ2-7|TRBV29-1
CSVEDLQTYEQYF
>TRBJ1-6|TRBV7-3
CASSAGTISPLHF
>TRBJ2-3|TRBV20-1
CSAPLPGRTDTQYF
>TRBJ2-1|TRBV7-9
CASSYPVGTGANEQFF
>TRBJ2-3|TRBV27
CASSLPPSRGGTDTQYF
>TRBJ2-1|TRBV2
CASIDGANEQFF
>TRBJ2-3|TRBV20-1
CSARDFRGLRTDTQYF
>TRBJ2-3|TRBV5-1
CASTSGGHTDTQYF
>TRBJ2-7|TRBV7-2
CASSPTSGTYEQYF
>TRBJ1-3|TRBV7-9
CASSSGTDSGNTIYF